Each of the 31 T cell receptor beta chains below was sequenced from the same sample in a study of response to subunit inactivated influenza vaccine (dated by TCRdb to 2016 to 2018). Libraries were prepared through RT-PCR. The sample was run on an Illumina HiSeq 2500. Clones were called with MiXCR by TCRdb after fastp trimmed the public reads at Q25, and only in-frame beta chains were retained. Every entry covers one CDR3 protein and lists the most common genes and DNA from its rows. The sample data list about 180,000 distinct CDR3 sequences, and approximately 9.2% of these were observed just once. The ten biggest clones cover 11% of the sample. Sequences were derived from non-naive T cells sorted from PBMCs, sampled on the day of vaccination. What the cell subset or site label conveys for this sample: memory T cell fraction. The receptors stem from a man in his forties or fifties who received an inactivated influenza vaccine. Donor details come from another sample of the same person, matched by shared clones.

This clonotype was observed a few times. The V and J genes are TRBV7-2 and TRBJ2-1; the D gene is possibly TRBD1 (6 bases). This CDR3 comprises 14 residues. V was clipped by 5 bases and J by 10 bases, with 18 bases between them. Germline-derived CDR1 and CDR2 are SGHTA and FQGNSA. CDR3: CASSPSPGQREQFF. CDR3 nucleotide sequence: TGTGCCAGCAGCCCTAGCCCCGGACAGCGGGAGCAGTTCTTC.

This chain links TRBV20-1 with TRBJ2-1; D is perhaps TRBD1 (6 bases). V was trimmed by 0 bases and J by 7 bases, leaving 16 bases between them. The germline CDR1 and CDR2 sequences are DFQATT and SNEGSKA (reference sequence). The CDR3 has 15 amino acids. The CDR3 bases are TGCAGTGCTAGAGATCTGTCAGGGGAGACAAATGAGCAGTTCTTC. The encoded protein is CSARDLSGETNEQFF.

The V gene is TRBV7-9, the J gene TRBJ2-1; tentatively, D is TRBD1 (5 bases). Trimming stripped 3 bases from V and 2 bases from J, with 8 bases between. The CDR3 runs 14 residues. The germline gives CDR1 SEHNR, CDR2 FQNEAQ (reference sequence). CDR3 sequence: CASSLSGTYNEQFF. The CDR3 coding sequence is TGTGCCAGCAGCTTGTCAGGGACCTACAATGAGCAGTTCTTC. The full variable domain, with the rest looked up from reference TRBV7-9 and TRBJ2-1, is DTGVSQNPRHKITKRGQNVTFRCDPISEHNRLYWYRQTLGQGPEFLTYFQNEAQLEKSRLLSDRFSAERPKGSFSTLEIQRTEQGDSAMYLCASSLSGTYNEQFFGPGTRLTVL.

The chain combines TRBV4-1 with TRBJ2-2; 9 nucleotides match TRBD1. This CDR3 contains 15 residues. The ends lost 4 bases at V and 7 bases at J; junction bases unmatched: 7. Germline CDR1 reads MGHRA; CDR2 reads YSYEKL. This chain's CDR3 is CASSLRTGEVGELFF. CDR3 DNA sequence: TGCGCCAGCAGCCTTAGGACAGGGGAGGTCGGGGAGCTGTTTTTT.

The chain carries TRBV12-3 or TRBV12-4 and TRBJ2-4; D ambiguous. The CDR3 has 15 amino acids. Trimming shortened V by 1 base and J by 0 bases, and 7 bases separated the two germline ends. The CDR3 protein is CASSLGEVAKNIQYF. DNA of the CDR3: TGTGCCAGCAGTTTAGGAGAGGTAGCCAAAAACATTCAGTACTTC.

At least ten counts were recorded for this clonotype. The J gene is TRBJ2-2, the V gene TRBV12-3 or TRBV12-4; D is perhaps TRBD1 (6 bases). V was trimmed by 5 bases and J by 1 base, leaving 11 bases between them. This CDR3 has 15 amino acids. CDR3 coding DNA: TGTGCCAGCAGTGCCCAGGGGAAGAACACCGGGGAGCTGTTTTTT. This gives the protein CASSAQGKNTGELFF.

This clonotype turned up a few times. The chain employs TRBV30 and TRBJ2-3; TRBD1 might be the D (6 bases). CDR1 is GTSNPN and CDR2 is SVGIG in the germline V gene (reference sequence). The V and J ends lost 0 bases and 3 bases respectively, with 13 bases between them. This CDR3 region has 15 residues. Here the CDR3 reads CAWSVLGQFTDTQYF. The CDR3, as DNA: TGTGCCTGGAGTGTACTTGGACAGTTTACAGATACGCAGTATTTT.

This clonotype was counted many times. The chain uses TRBV28 and TRBJ2-7, with D hard to call. The germline gives CDR1 MDHEN, CDR2 SYDVKM. CDR3 size: 14 residues. Trimming shortened V by 2 bases and J by 4 bases, and 12 bases separated the two germline ends. The CDR3 sequence is CASSLDAAVYEQYF. For the CDR3, the DNA is TGTGCCAGCAGTTTAGATGCGGCGGTATACGAGCAGTACTTC.

This clonotype has ten or more counts. The chain carries TRBV20-1 and TRBJ2-2; no clear D gene. Per the germline V gene, CDR1 is DFQATT and CDR2 is SNEGSKA (reference sequence). V lost 0 bases and J lost 7, with 9 bases in between. The CDR3 runs to 13 residues. The CDR3 region has the DNA TGCAGTGCTAGAGATCGAGTAGTCGGGGAGCTGTTTTTT. Translating it yields CSARDRVVGELFF.

This clonotype came up a few times. V gene TRBV4-2 combines with J gene TRBJ2-7; no definite D call. CDR1 and CDR2 (germline): LGHNA, YNFKEQ. Trimming pared 0 bases from V and 6 bases from J, leaving 15 bases between. The CDR3 contains 15 residues. In DNA, the CDR3 is TGTGCCAGCAGCCAAGATATCAAGCTGGGCAGCGAGCAGTACTTC. Translated: CASSQDIKLGSEQYF.

The rearrangement uses TRBV20-1 and TRBJ2-2, with 10 bases that match TRBD1. This CDR3 has 16 residues. V gave up 0 bases and J gave up 4 bases; unmatched junction bases: 5. Looked up from germline, CDR1 is DFQATT and CDR2 is SNEGSKA (reference sequence). CDR3 amino acids: CSARDPGQGITGELFF. CDR3 bases: TGCAGTGCTAGAGACCCGGGACAGGGGATCACCGGGGAGCTGTTTTTT.

The chain uses TRBV10-3 and TRBJ2-3; possibly TRBD1 for D (5 bases). CDR3 length: 15 residues. Germline-derived CDR1 and CDR2 are ENHRY and SYGVKD. V was cut by 0 bases and J by 6 bases, with 13 bases left in between. CDR3 in amino acids: CAISESRRGGDTQYF. Written as DNA, the CDR3 is TGTGCCATCAGTGAGTCGAGAAGGGGTGGCGATACGCAGTATTTT.

This rearrangement joins TRBV2 to TRBJ1-1; no clear D gene. Looked up from germline, CDR1 is SNHLY and CDR2 is FYNNEI. The V and J ends lost 2 bases and 1 base respectively, with 8 bases between them. The CDR3 runs 14 residues. The CDR3 DNA reads TGTGCCAGCAGTGAAAGGACGTCGAACACTGAAGCTTTCTTT. Translation: CASSERTSNTEAFF.

There are a few counts of this clonotype. The chain employs TRBV5-1 and TRBJ2-2, with 10 bases aligning to TRBD1. The CDR3 is made up of 15 amino acids. CDR1 and CDR2 (germline): SGHRS, YFSETQ. The J segment lost 6 bases and the V segment lost 4 bases, leaving 6 bases of the junction unmatched. In DNA, the CDR3 is TGCGCCAGCAGCCCGAGGACAGGGGGTGCCGGGGAGCTGTTTTTT. Encoded protein: CASSPRTGGAGELFF.

A few counts support this clonotype. CDR3 bases: TGTGCCAGCAGGGAGACAGTCAACACCGGGGAGCTGTTTTTT. Protein: CASRETVNTGELFF. The chain couples TRBV2 to TRBJ2-2, with a possible D match to TRBD1 (5 bases). This CDR3 has 14 residues. CDR1 and CDR2 from the germline V gene are SNHLY and FYNNEI. The V gene lost 6 bases and the J gene lost 2 bases, with 10 bases spanning the gap.

This clonotype was counted many times. The genes are TRBV5-6 and TRBJ2-2; possibly TRBD1 for D (5 bases). V gave up 7 bases and J gave up 3 bases, with 7 bases separating them. This CDR3 spans 12 amino acids. CDR1 is SGHDT, CDR2 YYEEEE, per germline. The CDR3 reads CASGRDTGELFF. The CDR3 nucleotides read TGTGCCAGCGGCAGGGACACCGGGGAGCTGTTTTTT.

This clonotype came up a few times. Here the CDR3 DNA reads TGTGCCAGCAGCGCGGGGGTAACCACTGAAGCTTTCTTT. Protein sequence: CASSAGVTTEAFF. This rearrangement joins TRBV12-3 or TRBV12-4 to TRBJ1-1; D perhaps matches TRBD1 (5 bases). The CDR3 spans 13 residues. Trimming pared 6 bases from V and 4 bases from J, leaving 12 bases between.

The chain recombines TRBV29-1 with TRBJ2-3; TRBD1 agrees at 8 bases. Per the germline V gene, CDR1 is SQVTM and CDR2 is ANQGSEA. Germline trimming cut 4 bases from V and 14 bases from J; bases unmatched to any gene: 11. The length of the CDR3 is 12 residues. The CDR3 DNA reads as TGCAGCGTTGGGGAACAGGGGGTTTTGTGGTATTTT. This gives the protein CSVGEQGVLWYF.

This clonotype showed up just a few times. This chain joins TRBV27 and TRBJ1-4; perhaps TRBD1 as D (5 bases). CDR3 length equals 15 residues. Germline lookup yields CDR1 MNHEY and CDR2 SMNVEV (reference sequence). Trimming cost V 2 bases and J 7 bases, with 14 bases left between them. CDR3 sequence (DNA): TGTGCCAGCAGTTTAGGCGGGGGACCTCCTGAAAAACTGTTTTTT. Translation: CASSLGGGPPEKLFF. The full variable domain, rest sourced from reference TRBV27 and TRBJ1-4, is EAQVTQNPRYLITVTGKKLTVTCSQNMNHEYMSWYRQDPGLGLRQIYYSMNVEVTDKGDVPEGYKVSRKEKRNFPLILESPSPNQTSLYFCASSLGGGPPEKLFFGSGTQLSVL.

This clonotype has only a few counts. The CDR3 is CAWEVQYQTNEQFF. CDR3 DNA sequence: TGTGCCTGGGAAGTCCAATACCAAACGAATGAGCAGTTCTTC. This chain links TRBV30 with TRBJ2-1; D remains ambiguous. The length of the CDR3 is 14 residues. The ends were cut back, 5 bases at V and 7 bases at J, with 18 bases in the middle. Germline assignment: CDR1 GTSNPN and CDR2 SVGIG (reference sequence).

This clonotype turned up a few times. The V and J genes are TRBV7-2 and TRBJ2-2, with D unclear. This CDR3 region has 15 residues. Germline CDR1 and CDR2: SGHTA and FQGNSA. Deletions cut 1 base from V and 4 bases from J, with 10 bases between. The CDR3 is CASSLVHTTTGELFF. CDR3 bases: TGTGCCAGCAGCTTAGTTCACACTACCACCGGGGAGCTGTTTTTT.

Many counts were recorded for this clonotype. The chain joins TRBV24-1 to TRBJ2-7, with 7 nucleotides matching TRBD2. V lost 4 bases and J lost 6; bases outside the gene matches: 8. CDR1 and CDR2 from the germline V gene are KGHDR and SFDVKD. The CDR3 extends over 14 amino acids. CDR3 coding DNA: TGTGCCACCAGTGAGACCGGGACTACGGCCGAGCAGTACTTC. Its translation: CATSETGTTAEQYF.

There are many counts of this clonotype. This chain joins TRBV7-9 and TRBJ2-2, with 8 bases fitting TRBD1. The V gene's germline CDR1 is SEHNR and CDR2 FQNEAQ (reference sequence). V trimming: 5 bases; J trimming: 4 bases; junction bases outside the gene matches: 6. This CDR3 has 15 residues. CDR3 sequence (DNA): TGTGCCAGCAGCCCGACAGGGGCAGGCACCGGGGAGCTGTTTTTT. It codes for CASSPTGAGTGELFF. Full variable domain (rest looked up from reference TRBV7-9 and TRBJ2-2): DTGVSQNPRHKITKRGQNVTFRCDPISEHNRLYWYRQTLGQGPEFLTYFQNEAQLEKSRLLSDRFSAERPKGSFSTLEIQRTEQGDSAMYLCASSPTGAGTGELFFGEGSRLTVL.

This clonotype was detected only a few times. The J gene is TRBJ2-5, the V gene TRBV6-5; D ambiguous. V was clipped by 0 bases and J by 5 bases, with 7 bases between them. The CDR3 covers 13 residues. Germline assignment: CDR1 MNHEY and CDR2 SVGAGI. As DNA, the CDR3 is TGTGCCAGCAGTTACTCGTTTGTGGAGACCCAGTACTTC. It translates to CASSYSFVETQYF.

V usage is TRBV6-1 and J usage is TRBJ2-3; possible D gene TRBD2, 6 bases. Trimming took off 6 bases at V and 0 bases at J, with 13 bases between the two ends. CDR3 size: 15 residues. Per the germline V gene, CDR1 is MNHNS and CDR2 is SASEGT. CDR3 DNA sequence: TGTGCCAGCAGGGAGGCGGGGCCCAGCACAGATACGCAGTATTTT. Its protein is CASREAGPSTDTQYF.

In this sample, this clonotype turned up a few times. J is TRBJ2-5 and V is TRBV28, with D possibly matching TRBD2 (5 bases). Germline CDR1 MDHEN, CDR2 SYDVKM. V shed 3 bases and J shed 5 bases, with 19 bases lying between them. CDR3 length: 16 residues. CDR3 amino acids: CASSLYEREIGETQYF. Written as DNA, the CDR3 is TGTGCCAGCAGTTTGTACGAGAGGGAGATTGGTGAGACCCAGTACTTC.

The chain carries TRBV12-3 or TRBV12-4 and TRBJ1-2; D unresolved. The germline V and J ends were trimmed by 5 bases and 0 bases, with 7 bases remaining between them. CDR3 length: 13 amino acids. CDR3 amino acids: CASSQVANYGYTF. CDR3 nucleotide sequence: TGTGCCAGCAGTCAGGTAGCTAACTATGGCTACACCTTC.

This clonotype has more than one count but fewer than ten. The J gene is TRBJ1-2, the V gene TRBV7-2; D gene uncertain. Trimming left V 8 bases short and J 2 bases short, with 12 bases between. This CDR3 has 13 amino acids. Germline CDR1 reads SGHTA; CDR2 reads FQGNSA. CDR3 sequence (DNA): TGTGCCAGCGTCCGGACGTCGAACTATGGCTACACCTTC. This encodes CASVRTSNYGYTF.

This clonotype was seen more than once but under ten times. V gene TRBV24-1 combines with J gene TRBJ2-1; tentative D call: TRBD2 (5 bases). CDR1 and CDR2 (germline): KGHDR, SFDVKD. V was shortened by 11 bases and J by 10 bases, with 14 bases between the two germline ends. This CDR3 region has 11 residues. In DNA, the CDR3 is TGTGCCATTAGCGACCGGAGGGAGCAGTTCTTC. This sequence encodes CAISDRREQFF.

There are many counts of this clonotype. The V gene is TRBV2, the J gene TRBJ2-7, with D maybe TRBD1 (7 bases). The V gene lost 6 bases and the J gene lost 3 bases, with 9 bases spanning the gap. The CDR3 runs 12 residues. Germline CDR1 SNHLY, CDR2 FYNNEI. The CDR3 nucleotides read TGTGCCAGCAGGCGGGACAGCTACGAGCAGTACTTC. Encoded protein: CASRRDSYEQYF. Together with reference TRBV2 and TRBJ2-7, the CDR3 gives the full variable domain: EPEVTQTPSHQVTQMGQEVILRCVPISNHLYFYWYRQILGQKVEFLVSFYNNEISEKSEIFDDQFSVERPDGSNFTLKIRSTKLEDSAMYFCASRRDSYEQYFGPGTRLTVT.

V is TRBV6-2 or TRBV6-3 and J is TRBJ2-5, with 7 bases matching TRBD2. The V gene end was trimmed by 7 bases and the J gene end by 1 base; junction bases not matched to a gene: 6. This CDR3 comprises 14 residues. Germline CDR1 and CDR2: MNHEY and SVGEGT. The CDR3 region is CASNLGLVQETQYF. CDR3 DNA: TGTGCCAGCAATCTAGGACTAGTCCAAGAGACCCAGTACTTC.